The rows below give T cell receptor beta chains drawn from one sample of a study of persistence of HIV-infected CD4 T cells. These receptors' targets are unknown. The data were produced by immunoSEQ multiplex PCR, yet TCRdb's version contains in-frame clones alone and is incomplete. Among about 47,000 clones listed, 90% to 95% were seen once. The sequencing here drew on CD4+ T cells sorted from PBMCs after roughly 18-hour stimulation, taken from a patient who received antiretroviral therapy. The receptors were gathered from an adult man with HIV who was CMV-seropositive. The CDR3 runs from the conserved cysteine through the conserved F or W. Fields, in order: J gene, clone size, V gene, D gene, CDR3 protein, CDR3 DNA. The D gene is left open where the match is weak. Some rows mark clone size as missing; the rest say once, few, many or name a class of expanded clone.

>TRBJ2-1|NA|TRBV5-1|TRBD1
CASSLTDRGVNEQFF
TGCGCCAGCAGCCTAACGGACAGGGGGGTTAATGAGCAGTTCTTC
>TRBJ2-3|NA|TRBV28|TRBD1
CASRGGLGQGASDTQYF
TGTGCCAGCAGGGGTGGGTTGGGACAGGGGGCATCAGATACGCAGTATTTT
>TRBJ2-2|NA|TRBV29-1|TRBD1
CSVEGLRQGPGELFF
TGCAGCGTTGAAGGGTTAAGACAGGGGCCAGGGGAGCTGTTTTTT
>TRBJ2-7|few|TRBV4-1|TRBD2
CASSQDSTSGGTFYEQYF
TGCGCCAGCAGCCAAGATAGCACTAGCGGGGGGACCTTCTACGAGCAGTACTTC
>TRBJ1-2|NA|TRBV19|NA
CASISLGQHNYGYTF
TGTGCCAGTATTTCATTGGGACAACATAACTATGGCTACACCTTC
>TRBJ1-1|NA|TRBV7-2|NA
CASSLASLQNTEAFF
TGTGCCAGCAGCTTAGCGTCTTTACAGAACACTGAAGCTTTCTTT
>TRBJ1-1|few|TRBV6-5|NA
CASSYTPTEAFF
TGTGCCAGCAGTTACACTCCCACTGAAGCTTTCTTT
>TRBJ1-4|NA|TRBV28|NA
CASSFPRGEKLFF
TGTGCCAGCAGTTTCCCCCGAGGTGAAAAACTGTTTTTT
>TRBJ2-3|once|TRBV27|TRBD2
CASSTGLAATDTQYF
TGTGCCAGCAGTACGGGACTAGCGGCGACAGATACGCAGTATTTT
>TRBJ1-1|NA|TRBV14|NA
CASSPGAGPNTEAFF
TGTGCCAGCAGCCCGGGGGCAGGACCGAACACTGAAGCTTTCTTT
>TRBJ2-3|once|TRBV5-1|NA
CASGPGGTDTQYF
TGCGCCAGCGGTCCGGGCGGTACAGATACGCAGTATTTT
>TRBJ1-5|few|TRBV5-1|NA
CASSLDGGNQPQHF
TGCGCCAGCAGCTTGGACGGCGGTAATCAGCCCCAGCATTTT
>TRBJ1-5|NA|TRBV2|NA
CASRIRDGYQPQHF
TGTGCCAGCAGAATCCGGGACGGATATCAGCCCCAGCATTTT
>TRBJ2-7|NA|TRBV21-1|NA
CASSKGVGGGYEQYF
TGTGCCAGCAGCAAAGGTGTAGGGGGCGGCTACGAGCAGTACTTC
>TRBJ2-3|NA|TRBV6-1|TRBD2
CASSDHSGATDTQYF
TGTGCCAGCAGTGACCATAGCGGGGCCACAGATACGCAGTATTTT
>TRBJ2-3|once|TRBV5-1|NA
CASSLAGSTFTDTQYF
TGCGCCAGCAGCTTGGCTGGGTCCACATTCACAGATACGCAGTATTTT
>TRBJ2-7|NA|TRBV28|NA
CASSLVGPAYEQYF
TGTGCCAGCAGTTTGGTAGGGCCCGCCTACGAGCAGTACTTC
>TRBJ1-5|NA|TRBV6-5|TRBD1
CASSRGQGSNQPQHF
TGTGCCAGCAGTCGCGGACAGGGTAGCAATCAGCCCCAGCATTTT
>TRBJ1-2|NA|TRBV18|NA
CASSPQKNGHGYTF
TGTGCCAGCTCACCCCAAAAGAACGGCCATGGCTACACCTTC
>TRBJ2-1|NA|TRBV24-1|NA
CATSDSGINYNEQFF
TGTGCCACCAGTGATTCTGGGATAAACTACAATGAGCAGTTCTTC
>TRBJ2-7|NA|TRBV3-1/TRBV3-2|NA
CASSQASSEQYF
TGTGCCAGCAGCCAAGCCAGTAGCGAGCAGTACTTC
>TRBJ2-4|NA|TRBV27|TRBD2
CASSGSGGAKNIQYF
TGTGCCAGCAGTGGTAGCGGGGGGGCTAAAAACATTCAGTACTTC
>TRBJ2-3|NA|TRBV9|NA
CASSVKVTDTQYF
TGTGCCAGCAGCGTAAAGGTCACAGATACGCAGTATTTT
>TRBJ1-3|NA|TRBV19|NA
CASSTWASGNTIYF
TGTGCCAGTAGTACTTGGGCCTCTGGAAACACCATATATTTT
>TRBJ2-1|NA|TRBV4-1|TRBD2
CASSQEGLAGGGNEQFF
TGCGCCAGCAGCCAAGAAGGACTAGCGGGGGGTGGGAATGAGCAGTTCTTC
>TRBJ2-2|NA|TRBV24-1|NA
CATSGQTGELFF
TGTGCCACCAGTGGACAGACCGGGGAGCTGTTTTTT
>TRBJ2-7|NA|TRBV6-6|TRBD2
CASSLASLSSGGPYEQYF
TGTGCCAGCAGTCTAGCCTCCTTATCTAGCGGGGGTCCCTACGAGCAGTACTTC
>TRBJ2-3|NA|TRBV5-1|TRBD2
CASSTGTSRSTDTQYF
TGCGCCAGCAGCACCGGGACTAGCAGAAGCACAGATACGCAGTATTTT
>TRBJ2-2|NA|TRBV2|NA
CASSVVPRTGELFF
TGTGCCAGCAGTGTGGTACCCCGCACCGGGGAGCTGTTTTTT
>TRBJ1-1|NA|TRBV3-1/TRBV3-2|NA
CASSQTRELEAFF
TGTGCCAGCAGCCAAACCCGGGAGCTTGAAGCTTTCTTT
>TRBJ2-4|NA|TRBV5-1|NA
CASSLTGWEVAKNIQYF
TGCGCCAGCAGCTTAACAGGGTGGGAGGTAGCCAAAAACATTCAGTACTTC
>TRBJ1-4|NA|TRBV7-9|NA
CASSLGDGTNEKLFF
TGTGCCAGCAGCTTAGGGGACGGGACTAATGAAAAACTGTTTTTT
>TRBJ2-3|NA|TRBV28|NA
CASSPLRGQSTDTQYF
TGTGCCAGCAGTCCCCTCCGGGGACAAAGCACAGATACGCAGTATTTT
>TRBJ2-2|once|TRBV10-2|TRBD2
CASGRRGVNTGELFF
TGCGCCAGCGGCAGGCGGGGGGTGAACACCGGGGAGCTGTTTTTT
>TRBJ1-2|few|TRBV28|NA
CASSLEVHGYTF
TGTGCCAGCAGTTTAGAGGTACATGGCTACACCTTC
>TRBJ2-7|NA|TRBV15|TRBD1
CATSRDRGEGARQYF
TGTGCCACCAGCAGAGATCGAGGTGAGGGGGCGAGGCAGTACTTC
>TRBJ2-1|NA|TRBV2|TRBD1
CASSEALVRGHEQFF
TGTGCCAGCAGTGAAGCGCTTGTCAGGGGGCATGAGCAGTTCTTC
>TRBJ2-6|NA|TRBV5-1|NA
CASSPLGSTGANVLTF
TGCGCCAGCAGCCCCCTTGGCAGCACTGGGGCCAACGTCCTGACTTTC
>TRBJ1-1|NA|TRBV20-1|NA
CSASMAAVKAEAFF
TGCAGTGCTAGTATGGCCGCCGTTAAGGCTGAAGCTTTCTTT
>TRBJ2-7|NA|TRBV7-3|NA
CASIPYFGDPEQYF
TGTGCCAGCATCCCCTATTTCGGGGACCCCGAGCAGTACTTC
>TRBJ2-1|NA|TRBV19|TRBD2
CASSRASGAVNEQFF
TGTGCCAGTAGTAGAGCTAGCGGGGCAGTGAATGAGCAGTTCTTC
>TRBJ2-1|NA|TRBV24-1|TRBD2
CATSESRGGGNEQFF
TGTGCCACCAGTGAGTCGCGGGGGGGCGGCAATGAGCAGTTCTTC
>TRBJ2-1|NA|TRBV19|NA
CASTVRTDYTNNEQFF
TGTGCCAGCACGGTCCGAACGGACTACACGAACAATGAGCAGTTCTTC
>TRBJ1-1|NA|TRBV6-5|NA
CASSTGTGNTEAFF
TGTGCCAGCAGTACAGGGACTGGTAACACTGAAGCTTTCTTT
>TRBJ2-1|once|TRBV5-1|TRBD1
CASSTRDSSYNEQFF
TGCGCCAGCAGCACCCGGGACAGTTCCTACAATGAGCAGTTCTTC
>TRBJ2-2|NA|TRBV6-5|NA
CASSYSKGKAGELFF
TGTGCCAGCAGTTACTCGAAAGGGAAGGCCGGGGAGCTGTTTTTT
>TRBJ2-3|NA|TRBV7-2|NA
CASSLGGWLYTQYF
TGTGCCAGCAGCTTAGGGGGCTGGTTATATACGCAGTATTTT
>TRBJ1-3|NA|TRBV28|NA
CASSLEGRGNTIYF
TGTGCCAGCAGTTTAGAGGGGAGAGGAAACACCATATATTTT
>TRBJ2-5|once|TRBV9|TRBD2
CASSVGISGGGETQYF
TGTGCCAGCAGCGTAGGAATTAGCGGGGGGGGAGAGACCCAGTACTTC
>TRBJ1-3|NA|TRBV5-5|NA
CASSLEGSGNTIYF
TGTGCCAGCAGCTTAGAGGGGTCCGGAAACACCATATATTTT